The 20 T cell receptor beta chains presented below share a single source sample, sequenced in a study of blood T cell repertoires in COVID-19. Libraries were prepared by immunoSEQ multiplex PCR; TCRdb keeps only in-frame clonotypes and omits some of them. The sample has 170,000 or so clones; about 82% are singletons. Sequencing input: peripheral blood. These receptors came from a man aged 45-65 years with active or convalescent COVID-19.

The chain has TRBV27 and TRBJ2-1; the match to TRBD2 covers 8 bases. With V trimmed by 5 bases and J by 6 bases, 12 bases remained unmatched. Germline loops: CDR1 MNHEY, CDR2 SMNVEV (reference sequence). The CDR3 contains 16 residues. Written as DNA, the CDR3 is TGTGCCAGCAGTGTCCCGGGTAGCGGGACCCCCAATGAGCAGTTCTTC. It yields the protein CASSVPGSGTPNEQFF.

J is TRBJ2-2 and V is TRBV24-1, with TRBD1 matching over 8 bases. This CDR3 has 15 amino acids. After removal of 8 bases from V and 1 base from J, the junction contained 5 bases not matched to a gene. Germline V gene sequence: CDR1 KGHDR, CDR2 SFDVKD. The CDR3 bases are TGTGCCACCACTCAGGGGGCGGTGAACACCGGGGAGCTGTTTTTT. Its protein is CATTQGAVNTGELFF.

This clone was picked up one time. This chain joins TRBV5-4 and TRBJ2-3; D unresolved. Trimming stripped 4 bases from V and 6 bases from J, with 9 bases between. CDR3 length equals 12 residues. Germline CDR1 and CDR2: SGHNT and YYREEE (reference sequence). CDR3 region: CASSQMMDTQYF. For the CDR3, the DNA is TGTGCCAGCAGCCAGATGATGGATACGCAGTATTTT.

The chain carries TRBV7-9 and TRBJ1-6; 10 nucleotides align to TRBD1. Germline V gene lookup returns CDR1 SEHNR and CDR2 FQNEAQ (reference sequence). This CDR3 comprises 14 residues. V trimming: 5 bases; J trimming: 8 bases; junction bases outside the gene matches: 3. The CDR3 DNA is TGTGCCAGCAGCCCGGGACAGGGGTATTCACCCCTCCACTTT. Translation gives CASSPGQGYSPLHF.

The rearrangement uses TRBV18 and TRBJ2-3, with TRBD2 as a possible D gene (5 bases). The germline V gene has CDR1 KGHSH and CDR2 LQKENI. This CDR3 has 15 amino acids. V was pared by 3 bases and J by 2 bases, with 12 bases between. CDR3: CASSPDLLTTDTQYF. CDR3 in DNA: TGTGCCAGCTCACCGGACTTGCTTACCACAGATACGCAGTATTTT.

V gene TRBV2 combines with J gene TRBJ1-5, with 9 bases matching TRBD1. Per the germline V gene, CDR1 is SNHLY and CDR2 is FYNNEI. This CDR3 contains 15 residues. Trimming cost V 4 bases and J 6 bases; bases outside gene matches: 7. CDR3 sequence: CASSAGQGESQPQHF. DNA of the CDR3: TGTGCCAGCAGTGCGGGACAGGGAGAGAGTCAGCCCCAGCATTTT.

The chain carries TRBV20-1 and TRBJ1-6; no clear D. The CDR3 is 11 amino acids. CDR1 is DFQATT, CDR2 SNEGSKA, per germline (reference sequence). The V end was cut by 5 bases, the J end by 14 bases, with 13 bases between. The DNA for the CDR3 is TGCAGTGCTTGGGCGGGGTCTTCCCTCCACTTT. Residues: CSAWAGSSLHF.

The chain is built from TRBV5-4 and TRBJ2-2; D remains unclear. The CDR3 has 15 amino acids. Germline assignment: CDR1 SGHNT and CDR2 YYREEE (reference sequence). Trimming pared 4 bases from V and 1 base from J, leaving 11 bases between. In DNA, the CDR3 is TGTGCCAGCAGCCTCTTGCAGGTGAACACCGGGGAGCTGTTTTTT. Its translation is CASSLLQVNTGELFF.

This chain joins TRBV2 and TRBJ2-7; a weak D match, TRBD1 (5 bases). The germline V and J ends were trimmed by 10 bases and 3 bases, with 19 bases remaining between them. The CDR3 covers 14 residues. Per the germline V gene, CDR1 is SNHLY and CDR2 is FYNNEI. The CDR3 sequence is CANSVMTENYEQYF. The CDR3 nucleotides read TGTGCCAACTCGGTAATGACAGAGAACTACGAGCAGTACTTC.

J is TRBJ1-6 and V is TRBV6-1, with D uncertain. Germline loops: CDR1 MNHNS, CDR2 SASEGT. Trimming removed 3 bases at V and 9 bases at J, with 9 bases between. This CDR3 has 13 residues. CDR3 protein: CASSDWQRSPLHF. DNA of the CDR3: TGTGCCAGCAGTGATTGGCAGCGTTCACCCCTCCACTTT.

A remark on this clone: One end of the junction does not line up with germline, which may come from a read error. The chain carries TRBV6-5 and TRBJ2-1; D ambiguous. The CDR3 runs 11 residues. Germline lookup yields CDR1 MNHEY and CDR2 SVGAGI. For the CDR3, the DNA is TGTGCCAGCAGCTACTTAAATGAGCAGTTCTTC. Translating gives CASSYLNEQFF.

This clone was counted once. The chain joins TRBV3-1 (or the pseudogene TRBV3-2) to TRBJ1-2; TRBD1 matches at 8 bases. Germline CDR1 and CDR2: LGHDT and YNNKEL (reference sequence). The CDR3 is 14 amino acids. Losses at the gene ends were 4 bases for V and 6 bases for J; bases not matched to a gene: 7. CDR3 amino acids: CASSRGQGSNGYTF. The CDR3 bases are TGTGCCAGCAGCCGCGGACAGGGTTCGAATGGCTACACCTTC.

The J gene is TRBJ1-2, the V gene TRBV2, with 9 bases matching TRBD1. Unmatched junction bases numbered 9, after V lost 6 bases and J lost 10 bases. Germline V gene data show CDR1 as SNHLY and CDR2 as FYNNEI. The CDR3 is made up of 13 amino acids. CDR3 DNA: TGTGCCAGCAGCCCGGGACAGGGAGGGTCCTACACCTTC. This gives the protein CASSPGQGGSYTF.

The V gene is TRBV12-3 or TRBV12-4, the J gene TRBJ2-3, with no clear D. The V and J ends lost 4 bases and 5 bases respectively, with 10 bases between them. The CDR3 totals 13 residues. In DNA form, the CDR3 reads TGTGCCAGCAGTTGGCTTGCAGAAGATACGCAGTATTTT. Translated: CASSWLAEDTQYF.

The gene calls are TRBV15 and TRBJ2-5; 7 bases map to TRBD1. The CDR3 spans 14 residues. The V segment lost 3 bases and the J segment 2 bases; nucleotides outside the gene matches: 3. The germline gives CDR1 LNHNV, CDR2 YYDKDF (reference sequence). The CDR3 DNA follows: TGTGCCACCAGCAGCGGGACAGATCAAGAGACCCAGTACTTC. Amino acids: CATSSGTDQETQYF.

This rearrangement joins TRBV18 to TRBJ2-5; 8 nucleotides align to TRBD1. This CDR3 region has 14 residues. V lost 4 bases to trimming and J lost 5 bases; unmatched junction nucleotides: 6. Germline values: CDR1 KGHSH, CDR2 LQKENI. CDR3 coding DNA: TGTGCCAGCTCACTCTCAGGGGGCCGTGAGACCCAGTACTTC. Protein product: CASSLSGGRETQYF.

This clone was observed a few times. V is TRBV7-2 and J is TRBJ1-2; no clear D gene. The V end was cut by 5 bases, the J end by 1 base, with 11 bases between. The length of the CDR3 is 14 residues. The germline V gene encodes CDR1 SGHTA and CDR2 FQGNSA. CDR3 DNA: TGTGCCAGCAGCGCCCGAGGGATTAACTATGGCTACACCTTC. It translates to CASSARGINYGYTF.

As for this clone: One end of the junction varies from germline; a read error may be responsible. The sample holds other DNA sequences that translate to the same CDR3. V and J are TRBV29-1 and TRBJ2-6; D perhaps matches TRBD2 (5 bases). CDR3 length: 13 residues. Germline loops: CDR1 SQVTM, CDR2 ANQGSEA. CDR3 loop: CSVDYSGANVLTF. The CDR3 DNA is TGCAGTGTTGACTACTCTGGGGCCAACGTCCTGACTTTC.

This clone was observed a few times. V usage is TRBV18 and J usage is TRBJ2-3; 10 positions agree with TRBD2. Germline assignment: CDR1 KGHSH and CDR2 LQKENI. The J segment lost 4 bases and the V segment lost 0 bases, leaving 4 bases of the junction unmatched. This CDR3 comprises 16 residues. The DNA for the CDR3 is TGTGCCAGCTCACCACCAGCGGGAGGGGTGGCAGATACGCAGTATTTT. This encodes CASSPPAGGVADTQYF. Based on the CDR3 plus reference TRBV18 and TRBJ2-3, the full variable domain is NAGVMQNPRHLVRRRGQEARLRCSPMKGHSHVYWYRQLPEEGLKFMVYLQKENIIDESGMPKERFSAEFPKEGPSILRIQQVVRGDSAAYFCASSPPAGGVADTQYFGPGTRLTVL.

The CDR3 protein is CASTLDRSEAFF. CDR3 bases: TGTGCCAGCACCCTTGACAGGTCTGAAGCTTTCTTT. This chain uses TRBV12-3 or TRBV12-4 with TRBJ1-1, with a tentative D call TRBD1 (6 bases). V was trimmed by 7 bases and J by 6 bases, leaving 12 bases between them. The CDR3 covers 12 residues.